The clone carrying this T cell receptor beta chain was detected ten times or more. This CDR3 region has 14 residues. Germline V gene sequence: CDR1 SGHVS, CDR2 FQNEAQ. V was pared by 2 bases and J by 1 base, with 9 bases between. This entry comes from a study of identical twins. A single record per CDR3 protein comes from TCRdb applying MiXCR to the 5' RACE reads. This repertoire shows 500,000 or so distinct CDR3 sequences, 13% to 15% found once; its top ten account for more than 0.8%. These data were also reused for a study on yellow fever vaccine responses in identical twins.

The sequenced material came from CD4+ T cells sorted from blood. The V call is TRBV7-8, the J call TRBJ2-7; D remains ambiguous. This clonotype was obtained from a woman aged 18-35 years in good health. CDR3 loop: CASSLLAGSYEQYF. The DNA for the CDR3 is TGTGCCAGCAGCTTATTGGCAGGATCCTACGAGCAGTACTTC. The full variable domain, completed using reference TRBV7-8 and TRBJ2-7, is GAGVSQSPRYKVAKRGQDVALRCDPISGHVSLFWYQQALGQGPEFLTYFQNEAQLDKSGLPSDRFFAERPEGSVSTLKIQRTQQEDSAVYLCASSLLAGSYEQYFGPGTRLTVT.